This T cell receptor beta chain was profiled in a study of T cells in localized non-small cell lung cancer. Study-level results: Out of the top 100 tumor clones, a median approximately 57 were seen in adjacent lung. With higher T cell density in blood came longer overall survival.

Germline CDR1 MDHEN, CDR2 SYDVKM. The CDR3 runs to 18 residues. The V and J ends lost 2 bases and 0 bases respectively, with 18 bases between them. A remark on this clone: What it recognizes is unknown.

Repertoires were generated with immunoSEQ multiplex PCR, while TCRdb's copy carries only in-frame clones and drops some. The sample has 130,000 or so clones, about 90% seen once. Sequencing used peripheral blood, obtained before any cancer treatment. This rearrangement joins TRBV28 to TRBJ2-3; D is ambiguous. The sequence was collected from a female donor aged 60 or older with stage I lung adenocarcinoma. The DNA for the CDR3 is TGTGCCAGCAGTTTAAGGTTTTCTGAAGGATTTAGCACAGATACGCAGTATTTT. This gives the protein CASSLRFSEGFSTDTQYF. The variable domain in full, with the rest retrieved from reference TRBV28 and TRBJ2-3, is DVKVTQSSRYLVKRTGEKVFLECVQDMDHENMFWYRQDPGLGLRLIYFSYDVKMKEKGDIPEGYSVSREKKERFSLILESASTNQTSMYLCASSLRFSEGFSTDTQYFGPGTRLTVL.